The subject of this entry is one T cell receptor beta chain. The data were produced by immunoSEQ multiplex PCR, yet TCRdb's version contains in-frame clones alone and is incomplete. The table records approximately 250,000 clones, around nine tenths of them present only once. The data were taken from a study of blood T cell repertoires in COVID-19. Turning to the study itself: From the United States, Italy and Spain came samples of acute and convalescent COVID-19. PBMCs, B-cell-depleted T cells, or T cells were the source of the cDNA or gDNA that made up the material.

This CDR3 is built from 13 residues. Deletions cut 3 bases from V and 4 bases from J, with 11 bases between. CDR1 is SGHRS, CDR2 YFSETQ, per germline. This clonotype originated in a man aged 35-49 years with active or convalescent COVID-19. This sequence joins TRBV5-1 and TRBJ2-7, with a possible D match to TRBD1 (6 bases). The sample taken for sequencing was peripheral blood. CDR3 sequence (DNA): TGCGCCAGCAGCTCACTACAGGGATACGAGCAGTACTTC. Its translation: CASSSLQGYEQYF.